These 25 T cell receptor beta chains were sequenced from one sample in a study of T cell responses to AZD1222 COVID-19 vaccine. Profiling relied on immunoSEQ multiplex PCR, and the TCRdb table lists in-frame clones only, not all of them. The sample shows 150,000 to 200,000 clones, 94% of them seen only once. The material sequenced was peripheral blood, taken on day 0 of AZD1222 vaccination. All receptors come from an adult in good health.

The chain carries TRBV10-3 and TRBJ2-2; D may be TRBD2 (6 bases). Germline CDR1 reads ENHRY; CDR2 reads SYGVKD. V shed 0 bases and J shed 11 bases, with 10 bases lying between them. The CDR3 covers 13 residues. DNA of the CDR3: TGTGCCATCAGTGAGTCTCGGGGGTCCGAGCTGTTTTTT. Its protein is CAISESRGSELFF.

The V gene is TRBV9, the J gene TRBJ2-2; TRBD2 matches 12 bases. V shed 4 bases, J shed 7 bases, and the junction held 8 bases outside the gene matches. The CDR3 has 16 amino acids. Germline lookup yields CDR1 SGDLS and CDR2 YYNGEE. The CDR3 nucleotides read TGTGCCAGCAGCCCACGACTAGCGGGAGTATTCGGGGAGCTGTTTTTT. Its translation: CASSPRLAGVFGELFF.

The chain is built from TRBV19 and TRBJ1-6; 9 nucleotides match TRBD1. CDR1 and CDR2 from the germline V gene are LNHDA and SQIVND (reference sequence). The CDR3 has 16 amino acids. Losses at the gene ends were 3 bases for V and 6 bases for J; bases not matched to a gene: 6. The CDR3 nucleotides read TGTGCCAGTAGTATTACCGGGGGACAGGGTAATTCACCCCTCCACTTT. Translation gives CASSITGGQGNSPLHF.

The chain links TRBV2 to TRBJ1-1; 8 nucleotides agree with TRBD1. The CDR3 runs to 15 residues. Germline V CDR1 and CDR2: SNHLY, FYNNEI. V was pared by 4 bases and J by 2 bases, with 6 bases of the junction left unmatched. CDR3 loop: CASSGGDRRNTEAFF. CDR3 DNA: TGTGCCAGCAGTGGAGGGGACAGGAGAAACACTGAAGCTTTCTTT.

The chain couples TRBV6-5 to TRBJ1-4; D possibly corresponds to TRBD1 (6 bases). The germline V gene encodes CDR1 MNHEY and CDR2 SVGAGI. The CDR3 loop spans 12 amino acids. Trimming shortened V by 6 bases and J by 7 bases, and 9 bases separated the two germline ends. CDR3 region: CASRQGPEKLFF. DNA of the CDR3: TGTGCCAGCAGGCAGGGGCCTGAAAAACTGTTTTTT.

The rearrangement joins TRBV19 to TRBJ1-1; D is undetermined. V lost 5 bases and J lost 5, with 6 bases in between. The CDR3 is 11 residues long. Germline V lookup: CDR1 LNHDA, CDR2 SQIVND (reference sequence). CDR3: CASSSRTEAFF. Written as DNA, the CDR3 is TGTGCCAGTAGTTCGCGGACTGAAGCTTTCTTT. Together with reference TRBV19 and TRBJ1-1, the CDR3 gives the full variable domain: DGGITQSPKYLFRKEGQNVTLSCEQNLNHDAMYWYRQDPGQGLRLIYYSQIVNDFQKGDIAEGYSVSREKKESFPLTVTSAQKNPTAFYLCASSSRTEAFFGQGTRLTVV.

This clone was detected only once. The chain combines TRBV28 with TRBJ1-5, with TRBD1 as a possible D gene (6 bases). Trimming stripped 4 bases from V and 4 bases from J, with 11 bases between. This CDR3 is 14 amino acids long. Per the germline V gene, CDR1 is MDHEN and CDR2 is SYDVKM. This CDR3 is CASSSRQVNQPQHF. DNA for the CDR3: TGTGCCAGCAGTTCTAGACAGGTTAATCAGCCCCAGCATTTT. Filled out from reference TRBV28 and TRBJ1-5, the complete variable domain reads DVKVTQSSRYLVKRTGEKVFLECVQDMDHENMFWYRQDPGLGLRLIYFSYDVKMKEKGDIPEGYSVSREKKERFSLILESASTNQTSMYLCASSSRQVNQPQHFGDGTRLSIL.

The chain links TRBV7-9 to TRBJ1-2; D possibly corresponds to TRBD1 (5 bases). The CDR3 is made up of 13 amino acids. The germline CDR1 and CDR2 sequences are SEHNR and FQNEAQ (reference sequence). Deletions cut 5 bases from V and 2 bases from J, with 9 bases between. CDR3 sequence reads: CASSTGENYGYTF. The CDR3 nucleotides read TGTGCCAGCAGCACAGGAGAGAACTATGGCTACACCTTC.

The CDR3 region has the DNA TGCAGCGTTGAAAGGATATCGAATGAGCAGTTCTTC. This encodes CSVERISNEQFF. The V gene is TRBV29-1, the J gene TRBJ2-1; D gene unclear. The germline gives CDR1 SQVTM, CDR2 ANQGSEA. The CDR3 runs 12 residues. V was clipped by 2 bases and J by 7 bases, with 9 bases between them.

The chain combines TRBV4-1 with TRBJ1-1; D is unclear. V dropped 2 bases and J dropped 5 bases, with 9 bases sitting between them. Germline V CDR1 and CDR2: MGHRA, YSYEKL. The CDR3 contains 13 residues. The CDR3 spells CASSQLVETEAFF. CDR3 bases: TGCGCCAGCAGCCAATTGGTCGAGACTGAAGCTTTCTTT.

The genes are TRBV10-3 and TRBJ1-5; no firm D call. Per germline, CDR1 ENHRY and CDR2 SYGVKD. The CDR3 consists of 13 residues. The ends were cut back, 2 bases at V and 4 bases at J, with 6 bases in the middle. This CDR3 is CAISEGGNQPQHF. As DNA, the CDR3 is TGTGCCATCAGTGAGGGAGGGAATCAGCCCCAGCATTTT.

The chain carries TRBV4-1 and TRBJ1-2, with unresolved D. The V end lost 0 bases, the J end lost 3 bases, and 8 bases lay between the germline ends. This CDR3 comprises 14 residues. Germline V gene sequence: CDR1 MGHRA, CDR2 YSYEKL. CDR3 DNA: TGCGCCAGCAGCCAAGATGGGGATGACTATGGCTACACCTTC. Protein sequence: CASSQDGDDYGYTF.

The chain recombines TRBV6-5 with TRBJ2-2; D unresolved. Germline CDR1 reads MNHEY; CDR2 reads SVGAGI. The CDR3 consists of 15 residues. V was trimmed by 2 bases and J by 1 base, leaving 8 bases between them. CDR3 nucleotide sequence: TGTGCCAGCAGTTACCGGCGGATGAACACCGGGGAGCTGTTTTTT. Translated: CASSYRRMNTGELFF.

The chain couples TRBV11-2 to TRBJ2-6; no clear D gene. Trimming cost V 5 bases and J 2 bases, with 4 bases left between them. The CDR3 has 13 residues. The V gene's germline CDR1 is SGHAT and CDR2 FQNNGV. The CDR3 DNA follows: TGTGCCAGCAGCCCCACTGGGGCCAACGTCCTGACTTTC. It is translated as CASSPTGANVLTF.

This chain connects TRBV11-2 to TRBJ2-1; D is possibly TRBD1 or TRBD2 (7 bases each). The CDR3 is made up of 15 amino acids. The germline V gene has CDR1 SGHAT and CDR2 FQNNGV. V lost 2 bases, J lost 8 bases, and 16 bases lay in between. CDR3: CASSLWGGGGDEQFF. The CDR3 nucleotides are TGTGCCAGCAGCTTATGGGGGGGAGGGGGCGATGAGCAGTTCTTC.

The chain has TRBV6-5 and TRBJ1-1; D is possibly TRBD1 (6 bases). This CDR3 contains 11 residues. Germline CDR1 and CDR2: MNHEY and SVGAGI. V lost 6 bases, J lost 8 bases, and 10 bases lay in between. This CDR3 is CASRVDREAFF. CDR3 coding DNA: TGTGCCAGCAGGGTAGACAGGGAAGCTTTCTTT.

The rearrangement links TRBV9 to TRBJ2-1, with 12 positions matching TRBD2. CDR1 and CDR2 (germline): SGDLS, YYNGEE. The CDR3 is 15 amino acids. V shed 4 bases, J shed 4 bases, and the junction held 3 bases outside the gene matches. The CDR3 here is CASSPGLAGYNEQFF. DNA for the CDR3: TGTGCCAGCAGCCCAGGACTAGCGGGATACAATGAGCAGTTCTTC.

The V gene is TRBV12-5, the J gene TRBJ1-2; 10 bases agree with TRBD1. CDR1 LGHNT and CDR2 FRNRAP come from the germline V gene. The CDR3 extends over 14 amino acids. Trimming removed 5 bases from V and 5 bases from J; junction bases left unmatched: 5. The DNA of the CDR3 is TGTGCTAGTGGTCTTGGACAGGGGGTTTATGGCTACACCTTC. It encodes CASGLGQGVYGYTF. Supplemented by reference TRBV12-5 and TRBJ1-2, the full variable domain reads DARVTQTPRHKVTEMGQEVTMRCQPILGHNTVFWYRQTMMQGLELLAYFRNRAPLDDSGMPKDRFSAEMPDATLATLKIQPSEPRDSAVYFCASGLGQGVYGYTFGSGTRLTVV.

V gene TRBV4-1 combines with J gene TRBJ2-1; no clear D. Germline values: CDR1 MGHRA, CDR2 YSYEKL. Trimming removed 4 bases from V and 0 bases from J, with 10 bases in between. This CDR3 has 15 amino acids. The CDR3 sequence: CASSREADSYNEQFF. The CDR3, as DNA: TGCGCCAGCAGCCGAGAGGCAGACTCCTACAATGAGCAGTTCTTC.

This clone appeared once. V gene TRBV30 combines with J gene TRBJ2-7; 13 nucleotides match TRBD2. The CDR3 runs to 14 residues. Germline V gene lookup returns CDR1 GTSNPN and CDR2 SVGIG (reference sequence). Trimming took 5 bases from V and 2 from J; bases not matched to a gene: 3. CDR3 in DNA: TGTGCCTGGGGACTAGCGGGAGTTCCCTACGAGCAGTACTTC. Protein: CAWGLAGVPYEQYF.

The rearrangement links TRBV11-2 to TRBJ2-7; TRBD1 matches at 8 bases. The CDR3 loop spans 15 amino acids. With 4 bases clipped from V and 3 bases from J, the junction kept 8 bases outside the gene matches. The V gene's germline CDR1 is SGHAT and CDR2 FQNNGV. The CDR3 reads CASSSTRQGIYEQYF. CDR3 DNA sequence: TGTGCCAGCAGCTCAACACGACAGGGGATCTACGAGCAGTACTTC. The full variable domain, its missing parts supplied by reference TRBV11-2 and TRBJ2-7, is EAGVAQSPRYKIIEKRQSVAFWCNPISGHATLYWYQQILGQGPKLLIQFQNNGVVDDSQLPKDRFSAERLKGVDSTLKIQPAKLEDSAVYLCASSSTRQGIYEQYFGPGTRLTVT.

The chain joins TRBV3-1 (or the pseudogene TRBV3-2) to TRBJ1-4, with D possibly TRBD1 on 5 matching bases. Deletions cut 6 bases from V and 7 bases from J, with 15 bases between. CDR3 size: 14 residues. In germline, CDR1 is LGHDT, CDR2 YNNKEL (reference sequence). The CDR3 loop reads CASSFTGTSEKLFF. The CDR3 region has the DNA TGTGCCAGCAGTTTTACAGGTACGAGTGAAAAACTGTTTTTT.

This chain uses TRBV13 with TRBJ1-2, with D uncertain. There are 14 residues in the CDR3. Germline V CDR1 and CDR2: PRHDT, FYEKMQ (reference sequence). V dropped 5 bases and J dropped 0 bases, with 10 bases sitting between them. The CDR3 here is CASSVDGANYGYTF. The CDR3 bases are TGTGCCAGCAGCGTAGACGGAGCTAACTATGGCTACACCTTC.

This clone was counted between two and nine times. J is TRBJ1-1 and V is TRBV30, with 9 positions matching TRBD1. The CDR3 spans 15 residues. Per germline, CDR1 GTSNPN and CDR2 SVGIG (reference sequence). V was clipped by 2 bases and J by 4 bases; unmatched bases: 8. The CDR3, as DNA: TGTGCCTGGAGTTTGGACAGGGGCCAGGGCACTGAAGCTTTCTTT. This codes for CAWSLDRGQGTEAFF. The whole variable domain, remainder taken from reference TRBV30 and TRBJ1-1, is SQTIHQWPATLVQPVGSPLSLECTVEGTSNPNLYWYRQAAGRGLQLLFYSVGIGQISSEVPQNLSASRPQDRQFILSSKKLLLSDSGFYLCAWSLDRGQGTEAFFGQGTRLTVV.

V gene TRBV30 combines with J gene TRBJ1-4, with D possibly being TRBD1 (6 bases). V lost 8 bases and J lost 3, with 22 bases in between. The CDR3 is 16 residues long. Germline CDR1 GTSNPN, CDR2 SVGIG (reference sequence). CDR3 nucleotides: TGTGCCGGAGACAGGCAGATCGGGAAAGCTAATGAAAAACTGTTTTTT. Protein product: CAGDRQIGKANEKLFF.